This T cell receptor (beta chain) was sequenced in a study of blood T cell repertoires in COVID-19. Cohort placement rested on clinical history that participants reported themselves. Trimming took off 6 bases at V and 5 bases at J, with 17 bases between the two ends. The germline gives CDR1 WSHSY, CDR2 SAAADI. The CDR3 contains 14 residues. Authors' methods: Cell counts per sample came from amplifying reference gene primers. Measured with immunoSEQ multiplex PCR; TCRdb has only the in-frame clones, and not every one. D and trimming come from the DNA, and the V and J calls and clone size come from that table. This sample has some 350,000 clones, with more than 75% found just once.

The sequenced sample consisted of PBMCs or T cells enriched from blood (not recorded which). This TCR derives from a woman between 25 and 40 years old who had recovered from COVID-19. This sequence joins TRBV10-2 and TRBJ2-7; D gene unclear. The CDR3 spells CASRSQMIGDEQYF. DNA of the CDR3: TGCGCCAGCAGGTCCCAAATGATCGGTGACGAGCAGTACTTC.